Sequencing of this TCR beta chain was carried out in a study of T cells in tuberculosis. Cells were sorted from thawed PBMC rested overnight and stained with GMM-loaded CD1B tetramer, viability dye and anti-CD3. The lipid loaded on the CD1B tetramers was C32 glucose monomycolate from Rhodococcus equi. Assay used: immunoSEQ multiplex PCR; TCRdb lists only in-frame clones, some missing. The data show about 88,000 clones, under 95% seen once. Trimming took 3 bases from V and 1 from J, leaving 14 bases between them. In germline, CDR1 is SGHNT, CDR2 YENEEA. There are 16 residues in the CDR3. What was sequenced was CD1b-GMM tetramer-negative cells sorted from PBMCs. This TCR was recovered from an adult woman with latent tuberculosis. J is TRBJ2-3 and V is TRBV11-3; possibly TRBD2 for D (5 bases). The CDR3 DNA reads as TGTGCCAGCAGCTTGGGATCAAGCGGCGGCACAGATACGCAGTATTTT. Its protein is CASSLGSSGGTDTQYF. Filled out from reference TRBV11-3 and TRBJ2-3, the complete variable domain reads EAGVVQSPRYKIIEKKQPVAFWCNPISGHNTLYWYLQNLGQGPELLIRYENEEAVDDSQLPKDRFSAERLKGVDSTLKIQPAELGDSAVYLCASSLGSSGGTDTQYFGPGTRLTVL.